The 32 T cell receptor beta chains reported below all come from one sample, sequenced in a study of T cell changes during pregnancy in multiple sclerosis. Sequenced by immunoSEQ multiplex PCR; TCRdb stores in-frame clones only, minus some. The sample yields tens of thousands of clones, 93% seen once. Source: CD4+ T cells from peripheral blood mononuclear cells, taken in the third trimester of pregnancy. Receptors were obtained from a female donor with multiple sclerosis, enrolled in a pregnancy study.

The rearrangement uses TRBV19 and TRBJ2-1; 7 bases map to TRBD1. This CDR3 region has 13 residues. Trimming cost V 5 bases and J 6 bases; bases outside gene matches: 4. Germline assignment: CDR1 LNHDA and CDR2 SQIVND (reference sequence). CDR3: CASSVRDSNEQFF. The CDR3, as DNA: TGTGCCAGTAGTGTCCGGGACAGCAATGAGCAGTTCTTC. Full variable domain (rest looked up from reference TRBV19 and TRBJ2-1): DGGITQSPKYLFRKEGQNVTLSCEQNLNHDAMYWYRQDPGQGLRLIYYSQIVNDFQKGDIAEGYSVSREKKESFPLTVTSAQKNPTAFYLCASSVRDSNEQFFGPGTRLTVL.

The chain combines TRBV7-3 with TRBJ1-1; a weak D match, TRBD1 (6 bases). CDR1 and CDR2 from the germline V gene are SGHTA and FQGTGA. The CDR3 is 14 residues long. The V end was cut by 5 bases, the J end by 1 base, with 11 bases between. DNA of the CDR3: TGTGCCAGCAGCACACAGGGCGGGAACACTGAAGCTTTCTTT. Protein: CASSTQGGNTEAFF.

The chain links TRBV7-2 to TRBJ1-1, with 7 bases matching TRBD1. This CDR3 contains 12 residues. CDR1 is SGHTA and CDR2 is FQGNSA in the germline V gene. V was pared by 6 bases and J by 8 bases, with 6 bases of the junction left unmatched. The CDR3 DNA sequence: TGTGCCAGCAGTTTACAGGGGTTCGAAGCTTTCTTT. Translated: CASSLQGFEAFF. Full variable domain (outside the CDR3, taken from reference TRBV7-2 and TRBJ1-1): GAGVSQSPSNKVTEKGKDVELRCDPISGHTALYWYRQSLGQGLEFLIYFQGNSAPDKSGLPSDRFSAERTGGSVSTLTIQRTQQEDSAVYLCASSLQGFEAFFGQGTRLTVV.

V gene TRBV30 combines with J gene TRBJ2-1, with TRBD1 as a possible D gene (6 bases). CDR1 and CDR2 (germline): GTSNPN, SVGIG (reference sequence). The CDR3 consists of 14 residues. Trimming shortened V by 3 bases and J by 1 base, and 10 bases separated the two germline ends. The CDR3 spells CAWRRRGSYNEQFF. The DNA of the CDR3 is TGTGCCTGGAGGCGCAGGGGATCCTACAATGAGCAGTTCTTC.

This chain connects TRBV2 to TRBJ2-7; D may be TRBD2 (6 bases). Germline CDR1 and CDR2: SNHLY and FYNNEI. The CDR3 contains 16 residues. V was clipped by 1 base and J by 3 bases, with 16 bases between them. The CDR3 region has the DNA TGTGCCAGCAGTGAAGTGATGGGGAGGAGGGTCTACGAGCAGTACTTC. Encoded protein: CASSEVMGRRVYEQYF.

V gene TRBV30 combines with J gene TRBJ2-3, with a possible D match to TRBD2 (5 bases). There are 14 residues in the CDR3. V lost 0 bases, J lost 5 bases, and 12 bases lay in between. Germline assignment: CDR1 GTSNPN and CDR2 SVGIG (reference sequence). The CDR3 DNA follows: TGTGCCTGGAGTGTACCCCACGGGGTAGATACGCAGTATTTT. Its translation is CAWSVPHGVDTQYF.

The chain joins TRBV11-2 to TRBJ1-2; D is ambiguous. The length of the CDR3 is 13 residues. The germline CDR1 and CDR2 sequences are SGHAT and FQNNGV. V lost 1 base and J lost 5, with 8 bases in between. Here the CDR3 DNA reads TGTGCCAGCAGCTTAGGTCAGCGGTATGGCTACACCTTC. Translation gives CASSLGQRYGYTF. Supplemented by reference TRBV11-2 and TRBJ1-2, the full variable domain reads EAGVAQSPRYKIIEKRQSVAFWCNPISGHATLYWYQQILGQGPKLLIQFQNNGVVDDSQLPKDRFSAERLKGVDSTLKIQPAKLEDSAVYLCASSLGQRYGYTFGSGTRLTVV.

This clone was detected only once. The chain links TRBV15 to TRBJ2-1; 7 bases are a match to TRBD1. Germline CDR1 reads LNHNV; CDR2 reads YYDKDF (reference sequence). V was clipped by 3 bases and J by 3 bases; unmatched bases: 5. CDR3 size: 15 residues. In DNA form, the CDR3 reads TGTGCCACCAGCAGTGGACAGGAGAACTACAATGAGCAGTTCTTC. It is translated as CATSSGQENYNEQFF.

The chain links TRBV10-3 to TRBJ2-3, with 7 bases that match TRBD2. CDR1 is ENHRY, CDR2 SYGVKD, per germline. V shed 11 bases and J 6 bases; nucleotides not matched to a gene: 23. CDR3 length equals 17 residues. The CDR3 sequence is CASTSRGSQVGGDTQYF. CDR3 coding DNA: TGTGCCTCCACGAGTCGCGGGAGCCAGGTCGGGGGTGATACGCAGTATTTT.

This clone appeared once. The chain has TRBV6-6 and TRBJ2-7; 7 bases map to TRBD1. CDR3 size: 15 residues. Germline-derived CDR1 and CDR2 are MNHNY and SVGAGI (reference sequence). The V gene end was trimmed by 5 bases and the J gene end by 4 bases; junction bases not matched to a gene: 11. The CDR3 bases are TGTGCCAGCAGTCTAATACAGGGGATTGGGTACGAGCAGTACTTC. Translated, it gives CASSLIQGIGYEQYF.

In DNA, the CDR3 is TGCGCCAGCAGCCCAAGGACAGGGGTGAACGAGCAGTACTTC. Translated: CASSPRTGVNEQYF. The chain employs TRBV5-1 and TRBJ2-7; TRBD1 agrees at 9 bases. The V segment lost 4 bases and the J segment 5 bases; nucleotides outside the gene matches: 7. The CDR3 covers 14 residues. Per the germline V gene, CDR1 is SGHRS and CDR2 is YFSETQ.

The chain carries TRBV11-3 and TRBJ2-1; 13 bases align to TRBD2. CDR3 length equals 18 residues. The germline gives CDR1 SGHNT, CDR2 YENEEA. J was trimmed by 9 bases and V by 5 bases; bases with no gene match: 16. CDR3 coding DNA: TGTGCCAGCAGCGATAGGGGTACTAGCGGGGGGGTGAGGGCTGAGCAGTTCTTC. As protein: CASSDRGTSGGVRAEQFF. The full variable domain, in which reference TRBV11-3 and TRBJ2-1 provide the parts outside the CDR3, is EAGVVQSPRYKIIEKKQPVAFWCNPISGHNTLYWYLQNLGQGPELLIRYENEEAVDDSQLPKDRFSAERLKGVDSTLKIQPAELGDSAVYLCASSDRGTSGGVRAEQFFGPGTRLTVL.

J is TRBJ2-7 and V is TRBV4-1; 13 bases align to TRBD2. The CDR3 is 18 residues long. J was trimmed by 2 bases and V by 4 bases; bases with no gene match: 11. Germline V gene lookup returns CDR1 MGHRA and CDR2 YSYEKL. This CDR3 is CASSPGTSGTRTPYEQYF. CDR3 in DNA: TGCGCCAGCAGCCCCGGGACTAGCGGGACAAGAACCCCCTACGAGCAGTACTTC.

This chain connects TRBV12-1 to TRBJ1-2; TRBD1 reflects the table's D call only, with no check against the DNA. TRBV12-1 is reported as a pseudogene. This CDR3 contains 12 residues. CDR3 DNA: TGTGCCTGCCCGGGACAGGTCTATGGCTACACCTTC. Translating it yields CACPGQVYGYTF.

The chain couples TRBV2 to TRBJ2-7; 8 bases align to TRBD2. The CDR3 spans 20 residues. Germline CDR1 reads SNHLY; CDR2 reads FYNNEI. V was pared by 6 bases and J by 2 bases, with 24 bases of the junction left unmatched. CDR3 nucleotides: TGTGCCAGCAGGAGACAGGAGTCTGTGGGACTAGTCGGGCCAACCTACGAGCAGTACTTC. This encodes CASRRQESVGLVGPTYEQYF.

The CDR3 sequence: CASSQWARQGENTIYF. The CDR3 DNA follows: TGTGCCAGCAGTCAATGGGCGAGACAAGGGGAAAACACCATATATTTT. This chain uses TRBV28 with TRBJ1-3; possible D gene TRBD1, 5 bases. The CDR3 runs to 16 residues. The V end lost 5 bases, the J end lost 6 bases, and 20 bases lay between the germline ends. The germline V gene has CDR1 MDHEN and CDR2 SYDVKM.

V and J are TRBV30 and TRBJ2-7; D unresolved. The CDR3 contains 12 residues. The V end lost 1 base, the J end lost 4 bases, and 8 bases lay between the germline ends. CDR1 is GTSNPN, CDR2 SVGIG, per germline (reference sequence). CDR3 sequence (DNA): TGTGCCTGGAGTGGAGGCGGTTACGAGCAGTACTTC. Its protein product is CAWSGGGYEQYF.

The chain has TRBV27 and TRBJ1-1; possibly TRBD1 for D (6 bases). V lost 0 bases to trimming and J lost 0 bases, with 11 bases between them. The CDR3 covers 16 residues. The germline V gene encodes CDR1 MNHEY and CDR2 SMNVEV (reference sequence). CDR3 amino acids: CASSLSQGFMNTEAFF. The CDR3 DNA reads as TGTGCCAGCAGTTTATCCCAGGGGTTCATGAACACTGAAGCTTTCTTT.

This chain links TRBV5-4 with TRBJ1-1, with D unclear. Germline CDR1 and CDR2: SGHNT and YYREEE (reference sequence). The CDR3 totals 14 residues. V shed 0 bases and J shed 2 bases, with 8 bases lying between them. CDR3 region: CASSLGGFNTEAFF. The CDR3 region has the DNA TGTGCCAGCAGCTTGGGAGGGTTTAACACTGAAGCTTTCTTT.

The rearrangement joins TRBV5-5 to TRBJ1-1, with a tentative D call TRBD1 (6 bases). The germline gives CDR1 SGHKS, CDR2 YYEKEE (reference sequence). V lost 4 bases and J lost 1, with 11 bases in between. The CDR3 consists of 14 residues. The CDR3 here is CASSGTGQNTEAFF. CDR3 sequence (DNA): TGTGCCAGCAGCGGAACGGGACAGAACACTGAAGCTTTCTTT.

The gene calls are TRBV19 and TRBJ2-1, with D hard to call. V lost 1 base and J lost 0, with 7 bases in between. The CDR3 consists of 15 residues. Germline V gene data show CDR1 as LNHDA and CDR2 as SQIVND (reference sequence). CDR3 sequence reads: CASSIGFSSYNEQFF. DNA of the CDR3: TGTGCCAGTAGTATAGGGTTCAGCTCCTACAATGAGCAGTTCTTC. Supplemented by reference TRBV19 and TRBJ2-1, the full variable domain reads DGGITQSPKYLFRKEGQNVTLSCEQNLNHDAMYWYRQDPGQGLRLIYYSQIVNDFQKGDIAEGYSVSREKKESFPLTVTSAQKNPTAFYLCASSIGFSSYNEQFFGPGTRLTVL.

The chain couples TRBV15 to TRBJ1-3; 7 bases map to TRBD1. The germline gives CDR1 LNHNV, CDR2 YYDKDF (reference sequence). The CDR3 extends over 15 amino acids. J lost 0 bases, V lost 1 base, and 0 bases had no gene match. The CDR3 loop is CATSRAGGSGNTIYF. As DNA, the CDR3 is TGTGCCACCAGCAGAGCAGGGGGCTCTGGAAACACCATATATTTT.

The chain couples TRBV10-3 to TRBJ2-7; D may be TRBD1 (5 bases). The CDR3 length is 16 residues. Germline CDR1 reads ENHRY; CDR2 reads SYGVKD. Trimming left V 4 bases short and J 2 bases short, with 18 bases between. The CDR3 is CAISGEDNVTPYEQYF. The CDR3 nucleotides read TGTGCCATCAGTGGCGAGGACAACGTAACACCCTACGAGCAGTACTTC.

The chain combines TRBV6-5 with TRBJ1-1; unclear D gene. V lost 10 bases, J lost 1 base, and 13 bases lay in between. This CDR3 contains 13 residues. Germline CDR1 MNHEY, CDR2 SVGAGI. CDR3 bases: TGTGCCACCTCCAGGCTGGGGAACACTGAAGCTTTCTTT. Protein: CATSRLGNTEAFF.

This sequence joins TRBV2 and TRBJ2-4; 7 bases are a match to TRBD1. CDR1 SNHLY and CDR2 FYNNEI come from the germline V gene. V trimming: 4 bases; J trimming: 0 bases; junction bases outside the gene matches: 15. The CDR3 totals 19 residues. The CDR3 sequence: CASSVGPSTGILAKNIQYF. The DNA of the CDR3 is TGTGCCAGCAGTGTAGGCCCATCGACAGGGATTTTAGCCAAAAACATTCAGTACTTC.

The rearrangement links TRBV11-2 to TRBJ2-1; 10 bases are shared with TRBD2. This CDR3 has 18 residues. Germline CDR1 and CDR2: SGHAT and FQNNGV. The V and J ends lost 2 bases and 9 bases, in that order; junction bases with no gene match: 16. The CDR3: CASSLSAPSGGKVAEQFF. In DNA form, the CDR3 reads TGTGCCAGCAGCTTATCGGCCCCTAGCGGGGGAAAGGTAGCTGAGCAGTTCTTC.

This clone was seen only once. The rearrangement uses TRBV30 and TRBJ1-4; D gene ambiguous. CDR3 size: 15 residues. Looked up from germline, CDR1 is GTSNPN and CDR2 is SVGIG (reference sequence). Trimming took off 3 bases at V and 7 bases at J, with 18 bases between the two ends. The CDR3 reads CAWRKRGLSPEKLFF. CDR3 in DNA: TGTGCCTGGAGAAAAAGAGGTCTCAGCCCTGAAAAACTGTTTTTT.

The CDR3 region is CATSTHREKYEQYF. CDR3 in DNA: TGTGCCACCAGCACGCACAGGGAAAAATACGAGCAGTACTTC. The chain is built from TRBV15 and TRBJ2-7; TRBD1 is a possible D gene (6 bases). Germline V gene lookup returns CDR1 LNHNV and CDR2 YYDKDF (reference sequence). CDR3 length equals 14 residues. V dropped 4 bases and J dropped 4 bases, with 14 bases sitting between them.

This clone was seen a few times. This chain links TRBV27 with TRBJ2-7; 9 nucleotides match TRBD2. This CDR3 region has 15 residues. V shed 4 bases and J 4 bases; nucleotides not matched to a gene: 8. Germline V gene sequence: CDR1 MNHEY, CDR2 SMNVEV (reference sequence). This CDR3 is CASSSSASGDYEQYF. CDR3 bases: TGTGCCAGCAGTTCTAGTGCTAGCGGGGATTACGAGCAGTACTTC.

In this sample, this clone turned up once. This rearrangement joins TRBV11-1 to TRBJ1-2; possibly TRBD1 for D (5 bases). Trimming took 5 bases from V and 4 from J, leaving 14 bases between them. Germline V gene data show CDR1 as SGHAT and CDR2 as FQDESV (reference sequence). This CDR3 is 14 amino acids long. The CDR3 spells CASSPTQDIYGYTF. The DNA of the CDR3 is TGTGCCAGCAGCCCAACACAGGACATCTATGGCTACACCTTC.

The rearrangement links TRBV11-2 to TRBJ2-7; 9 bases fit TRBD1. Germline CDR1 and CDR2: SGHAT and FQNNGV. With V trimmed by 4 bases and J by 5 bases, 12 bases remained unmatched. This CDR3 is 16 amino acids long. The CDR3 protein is CASSSSRKQGADEQYF. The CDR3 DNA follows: TGTGCCAGCAGCTCCTCCCGGAAACAGGGGGCAGACGAGCAGTACTTC.

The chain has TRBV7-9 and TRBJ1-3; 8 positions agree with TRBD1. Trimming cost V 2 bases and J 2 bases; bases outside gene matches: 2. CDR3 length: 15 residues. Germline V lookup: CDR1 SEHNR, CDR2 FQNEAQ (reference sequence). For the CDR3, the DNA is TGTGCCAGCAGCTTACAGGGGGCGACTGGAAACACCATATATTTT. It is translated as CASSLQGATGNTIYF.